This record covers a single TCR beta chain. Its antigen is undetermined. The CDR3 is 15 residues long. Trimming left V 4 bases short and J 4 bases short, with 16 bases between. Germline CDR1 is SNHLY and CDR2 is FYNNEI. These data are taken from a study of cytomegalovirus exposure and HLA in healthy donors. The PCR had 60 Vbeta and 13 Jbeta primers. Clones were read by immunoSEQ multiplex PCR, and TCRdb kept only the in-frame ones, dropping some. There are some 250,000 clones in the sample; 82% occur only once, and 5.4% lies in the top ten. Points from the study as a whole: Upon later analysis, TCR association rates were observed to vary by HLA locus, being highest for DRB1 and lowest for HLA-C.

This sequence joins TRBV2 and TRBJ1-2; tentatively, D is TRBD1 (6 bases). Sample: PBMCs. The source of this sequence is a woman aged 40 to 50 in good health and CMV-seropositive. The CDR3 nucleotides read TGTGCCAGCAGTGTGGGGGCCCCACAGGGCTATGGCTACACCTTC. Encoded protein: CASSVGAPQGYGYTF.